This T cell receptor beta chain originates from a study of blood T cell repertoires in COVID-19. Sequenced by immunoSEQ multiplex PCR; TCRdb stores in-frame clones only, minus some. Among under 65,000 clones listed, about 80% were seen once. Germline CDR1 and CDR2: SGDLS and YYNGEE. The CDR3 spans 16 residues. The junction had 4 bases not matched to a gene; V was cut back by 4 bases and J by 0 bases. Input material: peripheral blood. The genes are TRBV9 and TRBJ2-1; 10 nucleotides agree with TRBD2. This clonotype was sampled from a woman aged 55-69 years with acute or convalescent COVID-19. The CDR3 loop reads CASSPASGGSYNEQFF. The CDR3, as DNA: TGTGCCAGCAGCCCGGCTAGCGGGGGCTCCTACAATGAGCAGTTCTTC.